This paragraph reports one TCR beta chain. Its target is unknown. This specimen belongs to a study of OX40 agonist ivuxolimab in advanced cancers. Overall study: The dose-escalation cohort had hepatocellular carcinoma, melanoma, renal cell or head and neck cancer. Age averaged 60 years (range roughly 23 to 79), and less than 85% were male. General study points: CD4+ and CD8+ T cells in blood underwent clonal expansion by week 6 at 0.1 to 3.0 mg/kg. Antigen targets of the expanded peripheral T cells went undetermined.

The data were produced by immunoSEQ multiplex PCR, yet TCRdb's version contains in-frame clones alone and is incomplete. The sample lists 65,000 to 80,000 clones, roughly 85% occurring once. Deletions cut 8 bases from V and 5 bases from J, with 16 bases between. Germline V gene lookup returns CDR1 KGHSH and CDR2 LQKENI. This CDR3 region has 15 residues. The chain combines TRBV18 with TRBJ1-6; D is perhaps TRBD1 (5 bases). Specimen: CD4+ or CD8+ T cells sorted from blood, collected in a trial of the OX40 agonist ivuxolimab. The sequence came from an adult with an advanced solid tumor such as melanoma, head and neck, liver or kidney cancer. This CDR3 is CASASDSGNNSPLHF. CDR3 sequence (DNA): TGTGCCAGCGCATCTGACAGTGGGAATAATTCACCCCTCCACTTT.